These 10 T cell receptor beta chains share one sample of origin, sequenced in a study of radiotherapy plus CTLA-4 blockade in lung cancer. Data came from immunoSEQ multiplex PCR; TCRdb stores just in-frame clones and leaves some out. The data hold over 100,000 clones, with roughly four fifths observed a single time. The source material was peripheral blood, sampled from a patient treated with radiotherapy plus ipilimumab. Receptors were obtained from a human donor with non-small cell lung cancer that progressed on radiotherapy plus ipilimumab. Some clones in this sample may be carry-over from other donors' samples.

The rearrangement joins TRBV13 to TRBJ2-5; D may be TRBD1 (6 bases). Germline-derived CDR1 and CDR2 are PRHDT and FYEKMQ (reference sequence). The V and J ends lost 4 bases and 2 bases respectively, with 11 bases between them. The CDR3 has 14 residues. DNA of the CDR3: TGTGCCAGCAGCTCGCGGACAGCACAAGAGACCCAGTACTTC. Its protein product is CASSSRTAQETQYF.

The V call is TRBV2, the J call TRBJ2-5; D possibly uses TRBD1 or TRBD2 (5 bases each). Germline assignment: CDR1 SNHLY and CDR2 FYNNEI. V lost 6 bases and J 5 bases, leaving 19 bases between the germline ends. The CDR3 sequence is 15 residues long. CDR3 residues: CASSAAGGSGETQYF. For the CDR3, the DNA is TGTGCCAGCAGCGCTGCTGGGGGATCGGGGGAGACCCAGTACTTC.

The chain links TRBV4-1 to TRBJ2-2, with D hard to call. Trimming stripped 0 bases from V and 2 bases from J, with 10 bases between. The CDR3 length is 16 residues. Germline V gene sequence: CDR1 MGHRA, CDR2 YSYEKL. The CDR3 region is CASSQETVGNTGELFF. The CDR3, as DNA: TGCGCCAGCAGCCAAGAAACAGTAGGAAACACCGGGGAGCTGTTTTTT.

The chain uses TRBV5-1 and TRBJ1-5; D ambiguous. The CDR3 sequence is 14 residues long. V dropped 0 bases and J dropped 3 bases, with 7 bases sitting between them. From germline, CDR1 is SGHRS and CDR2 YFSETQ. The CDR3 DNA is TGCGCCAGCAGCTTGGGGGGTAACAATCAGCCCCAGCATTTT. It yields the protein CASSLGGNNQPQHF.

The CDR3 loop is CATSLGPETQYF. The CDR3 region has the DNA TGTGCCACCTCTCTCGGGCCAGAGACCCAGTACTTC. The V call is TRBV10-3, the J call TRBJ2-5; no firm D call. Germline-derived CDR1 and CDR2 are ENHRY and SYGVKD. This CDR3 has 12 amino acids. Deletions cut 10 bases from V and 4 bases from J, with 13 bases between.

This chain links TRBV7-2 with TRBJ2-7; D may be TRBD1 (6 bases). Trimming left V 5 bases short and J 2 bases short, with 13 bases between. The germline CDR1 and CDR2 sequences are SGHTA and FQGNSA. The CDR3 spans 14 residues. The CDR3, as DNA: TGTGCCAGCAGCCACAACGGACAGACCTACGAGCAGTACTTC. Translation gives CASSHNGQTYEQYF.

This clone was found a few times. The chain carries TRBV19 and TRBJ1-2; 7 positions agree with TRBD1. The CDR3 extends over 14 amino acids. CDR1 and CDR2 (germline): LNHDA, SQIVND (reference sequence). The ends lost 6 bases at V and 5 bases at J; junction bases unmatched: 9. CDR3 residues: CASSRFGQEYGYTF. CDR3 sequence (DNA): TGTGCCAGTAGCAGGTTCGGACAGGAGTATGGCTACACCTTC. Based on the CDR3 plus reference TRBV19 and TRBJ1-2, the full variable domain is DGGITQSPKYLFRKEGQNVTLSCEQNLNHDAMYWYRQDPGQGLRLIYYSQIVNDFQKGDIAEGYSVSREKKESFPLTVTSAQKNPTAFYLCASSRFGQEYGYTFGSGTRLTVV.

This clone was seen a single time. This CDR3 reads CASSYASNEQFF. CDR3 bases: TGTGCCAGCAGCTATGCATCCAATGAGCAGTTCTTC. The V call is TRBV6-6, the J call TRBJ2-1; no firm D call. The CDR3 spans 12 residues. The ends were cut back, 6 bases at V and 6 bases at J, with 9 bases in the middle. CDR1 and CDR2 from the germline V gene are MNHNY and SVGAGI (reference sequence).

The V gene is TRBV5-1, the J gene TRBJ1-5; D is ambiguous. CDR1 is SGHRS and CDR2 is YFSETQ in the germline V gene. V lost 4 bases and J 1 base, leaving 6 bases between the germline ends. This CDR3 spans 13 amino acids. In nucleotides, the CDR3 is TGCGCCAGCAGCACGTACAGCAATCAGCCCCAGCATTTT. It codes for CASSTYSNQPQHF.

V usage is TRBV5-1 and J usage is TRBJ2-7; D gene unclear. The CDR3 totals 15 residues. V dropped 0 bases and J dropped 0 bases, with 10 bases sitting between them. Germline V CDR1 and CDR2: SGHRS, YFSETQ. The CDR3 protein is CASSLAWVTSYEQYF. Here the CDR3 DNA reads TGCGCCAGCAGCTTGGCCTGGGTCACCTCCTACGAGCAGTACTTC. The complete variable domain, with remaining parts taken from reference TRBV5-1 and TRBJ2-7, reads KAGVTQTPRYLIKTRGQQVTLSCSPISGHRSVSWYQQTPGQGLQFLFEYFSETQRNKGNFPGRFSGRQFSNSRSEMNVSTLELGDSALYLCASSLAWVTSYEQYFGPGTRLTVT.